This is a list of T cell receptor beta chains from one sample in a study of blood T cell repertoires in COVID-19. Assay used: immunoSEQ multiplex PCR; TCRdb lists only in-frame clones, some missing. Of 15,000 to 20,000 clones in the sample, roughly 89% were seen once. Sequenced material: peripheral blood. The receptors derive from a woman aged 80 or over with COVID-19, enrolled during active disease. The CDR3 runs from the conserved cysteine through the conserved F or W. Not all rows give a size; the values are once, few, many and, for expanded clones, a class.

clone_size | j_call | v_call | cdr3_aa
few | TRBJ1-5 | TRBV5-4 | CASSLGGLGQGVQPQHF
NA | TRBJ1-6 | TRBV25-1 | CASNPKIIGSPLHF
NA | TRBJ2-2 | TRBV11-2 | CASSFSGSGIGELFF
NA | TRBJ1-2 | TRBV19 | CASSPVPGQGARYGYTF
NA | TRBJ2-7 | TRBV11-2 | CASSRSSTGAPPYEQYF
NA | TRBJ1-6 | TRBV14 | CASRQTQVGNSPLHF
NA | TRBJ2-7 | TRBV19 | CASSITSGYEQYF
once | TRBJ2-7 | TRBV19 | CASSNRLESYEQYF
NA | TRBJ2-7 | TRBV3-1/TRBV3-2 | CASSQDRGTPQYF
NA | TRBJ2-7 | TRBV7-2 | CASSLILAGDFSYEQYF
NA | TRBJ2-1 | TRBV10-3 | CATDGTAGGNEQFF
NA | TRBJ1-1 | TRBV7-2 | CASSFGRVATEAFF
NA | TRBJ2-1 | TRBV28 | CASSLSARPMGNEQFF
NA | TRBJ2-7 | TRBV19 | CASSITSGDFQEQYF
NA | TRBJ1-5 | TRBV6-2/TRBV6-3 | CASSLGTAAFQPQHF
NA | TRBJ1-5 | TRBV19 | CASSMGTGGPVNQPQHF
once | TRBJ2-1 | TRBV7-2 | CASSRTSGGYNEQFF
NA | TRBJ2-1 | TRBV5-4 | CASSSPGAGGLGDEQFF
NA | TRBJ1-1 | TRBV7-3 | CASSPTGVSEAFF
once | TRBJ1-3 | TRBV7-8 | CASSLDTRSGNTIYF
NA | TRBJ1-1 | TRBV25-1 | CASSDSPGKAEAFF
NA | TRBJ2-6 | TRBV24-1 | CATSDPKTGANVLTF
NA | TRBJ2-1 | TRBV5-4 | CASRTGDNEQFF
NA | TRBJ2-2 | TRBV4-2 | CASSPGGGTNTGELFF
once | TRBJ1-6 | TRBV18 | CASSPWTEIYNSPLHF
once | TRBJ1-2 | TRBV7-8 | CASSTRTGGESYGYTF
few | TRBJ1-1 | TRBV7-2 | CASQRVNTEAFF
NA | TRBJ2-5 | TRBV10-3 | CAISGTKAEVTQYF
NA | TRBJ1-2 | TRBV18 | CASSPSTGVQGYTF
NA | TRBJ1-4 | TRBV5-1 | CASSSQGAGEKLFF
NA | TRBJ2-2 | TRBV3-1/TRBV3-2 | CASTRGLGELFF
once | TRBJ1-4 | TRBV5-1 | CASSPRGGSNEKLFF
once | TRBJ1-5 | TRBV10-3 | CAVRQGAGSNQPQHF
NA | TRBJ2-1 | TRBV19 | CASSIKKSTEQFF
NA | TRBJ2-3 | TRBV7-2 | CASSLEGAGRTDTQYF
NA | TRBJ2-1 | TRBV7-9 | CASSFPTSGGADNEQFF
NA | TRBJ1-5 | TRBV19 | CASSIDRGGQPQHF
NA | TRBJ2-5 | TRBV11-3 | CASSLGGGQQETQYF
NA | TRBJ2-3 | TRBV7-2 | CASSAGGVRKDTQYF
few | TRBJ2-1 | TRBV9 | CASSVEGRGSYNEQFF
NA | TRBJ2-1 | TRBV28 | CASKDGGSHNEQFF
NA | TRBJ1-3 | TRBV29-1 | CSVVVRGGSGNTIYF
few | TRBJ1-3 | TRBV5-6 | CASSSWTAISGNTIYF
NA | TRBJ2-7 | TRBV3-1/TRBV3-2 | CASSQDDSSYEQYF
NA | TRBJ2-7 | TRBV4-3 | CASSQDQTGGGYEQYF
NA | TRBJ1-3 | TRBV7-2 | CASSSVDRAGNTIYF
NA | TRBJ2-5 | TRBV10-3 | CAISAAPGVGETQYF
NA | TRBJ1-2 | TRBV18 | CASSPTGGSVYGYTF
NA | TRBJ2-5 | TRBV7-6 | CASSSRTSGTETQYF
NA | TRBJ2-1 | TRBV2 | CASSAIRPRQGNNEQFF
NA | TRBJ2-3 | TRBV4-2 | CASSLPGTDSTDTQYF
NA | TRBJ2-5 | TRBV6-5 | CASSLTGGWGETQYF
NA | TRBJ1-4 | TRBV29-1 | CSVKPGGGEKLFF
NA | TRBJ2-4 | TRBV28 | CASSLFRGGAGNIQYF
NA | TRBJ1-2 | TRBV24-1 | CATSDYKTGGYGYTF